Only a few counts were recorded for the clone carrying this TCR beta chain. The target antigen is unknown. This entry comes from a study of type 1 regulatory T cells. Study context: This in vitro CD4 product, T-allo10, is enriched for Tr1 cells and alloantigen-specific.

Per the germline V gene, CDR1 is KGHDR and CDR2 is SFDVKD. The CDR3 is 16 amino acids. V lost 4 bases and J lost 5, with 18 bases in between. Study-wide results and limits: Type 1 regulatory T cells had a more restricted TCR repertoire than non-type 1 regulatory T cells.

TCRdb re-called the reads through MiXCR, storing one row per CDR3 protein. The sample includes 70,000 or so distinct CDR3 sequences, about 20% seen only once; the top ten take roughly 8.3%. The receptor was isolated from a human donor in good health. The sample was cultured type 1 regulatory T (Tr1) cells, either the whole culture or a sorted fraction (not recorded which). The chain is built from TRBV24-1 and TRBJ2-3, with a weak D call TRBD1 (6 bases). CDR3 region: CATSDPTGTGRDTQYF. The DNA of the CDR3 is TGTGCCACCAGTGACCCCACAGGGACCGGGCGAGATACGCAGTATTTT.